This TCR beta chain was obtained from a study of T cell responses to AZD1222 COVID-19 vaccine. Findings and caveats of the study: Compared with day 0, the breadth and depth of the Spike-specific TCR repertoire rose significantly after two doses of AZD1222.

CDR1 is MDHEN and CDR2 is SYDVKM in the germline V gene. CDR3 length: 14 residues. V lost 6 bases and J lost 4; bases outside the gene matches: 4. On this clone: Its antigen is still unknown.

Here immunoSEQ multiplex PCR was the method, and the copy in TCRdb shows in-frame clones only, minus some. Altogether about 140,000 clones are present, more than 85% being singletons, with the ten largest covering around 12%. The J gene is TRBJ2-7, the V gene TRBV28; TRBD2 matches 12 bases. Sequenced material: peripheral blood, taken after recovery from COVID-19. The origin of this receptor is an adult who had recovered from COVID-19. The CDR3 reads CASSLGLAGYEQYF. In nucleotides, the CDR3 is TGTGCCAGCAGCCTCGGACTAGCGGGGTACGAGCAGTACTTC.